The 17 T cell receptor beta chains below were found in one sample sequenced in a study of T cell repertoires in ileal Crohn's disease. Sequencing was performed with immunoSEQ multiplex PCR; in TCRdb, only in-frame clones are kept and a portion is missing. Of around 15,000 clones detected, roughly 85% appear once; the ten largest clones hold roughly 3.7%. Material: ileal tissue. The receptor set was obtained from an adult with Crohn's disease.

The V gene is TRBV9, the J gene TRBJ2-1; a weak D match, TRBD1 (5 bases). CDR1 is SGDLS, CDR2 YYNGEE, per germline. The CDR3 has 15 amino acids. V lost 6 bases and J 6 bases, leaving 19 bases between the germline ends. This chain's CDR3 is CASTKGDGYVNEQFF. CDR3 sequence (DNA): TGTGCCAGCACCAAAGGGGATGGGTATGTCAATGAGCAGTTCTTC.

This clone is a singleton in its sample. The chain joins TRBV7-2 to TRBJ2-7; 7 bases fit TRBD1. Per germline, CDR1 SGHTA and CDR2 FQGNSA. Germline trimming cut 8 bases from V and 2 bases from J; bases unmatched to any gene: 9. There are 14 residues in the CDR3. The CDR3 reads CASLGTVTPYEQYF. The CDR3 DNA reads TGTGCCAGCCTTGGGACAGTCACCCCCTACGAGCAGTACTTC.

This chain uses TRBV2 with TRBJ1-1, with TRBD1 identical over 10 bases. The CDR3 totals 12 residues. CDR1 SNHLY and CDR2 FYNNEI come from the germline V gene. The CDR3 protein is CAGQGINTEAFF. As DNA, the CDR3 is TGTGCGGGACAGGGGATAAACACTGAAGCTTTCTTT.

This clone appeared a few times. The chain has TRBV19 and TRBJ2-1; D is ambiguous. Per germline, CDR1 LNHDA and CDR2 SQIVND (reference sequence). This CDR3 has 14 residues. Trimming stripped 1 base from V and 4 bases from J, with 8 bases between. The CDR3 protein is CASSIVGPYNEQFF. In DNA, the CDR3 is TGTGCCAGTAGTATAGTGGGCCCGTACAATGAGCAGTTCTTC.

The chain joins TRBV2 to TRBJ1-2; D may be TRBD1 (5 bases). CDR1 and CDR2 (germline): SNHLY, FYNNEI. The CDR3 is made up of 13 amino acids. The V end was cut by 4 bases, the J end by 3 bases, with 9 bases between. The chain's CDR3 is CASSGRGYYGYTF. Written as DNA, the CDR3 is TGTGCCAGCAGTGGGCGGGGGTACTATGGCTACACCTTC.

The chain couples TRBV5-1 to TRBJ1-1; 7 bases are a match to TRBD1. The V gene end was trimmed by 4 bases and the J gene end by 0 bases; junction bases not matched to a gene: 3. This CDR3 is 14 amino acids long. Germline V gene sequence: CDR1 SGHRS, CDR2 YFSETQ. DNA of the CDR3: TGCGCCAGCAGCGGGGGACAGTTGAACACTGAAGCTTTCTTT. Its protein is CASSGGQLNTEAFF.

The gene calls are TRBV18 and TRBJ1-1; TRBD1 might be the D (6 bases). Germline CDR1 reads KGHSH; CDR2 reads LQKENI. This CDR3 has 15 amino acids. Trimming stripped 5 bases from V and 1 base from J, with 14 bases between. CDR3 sequence (DNA): TGTGCCAGCTCAGAACAGGGCGGACCGAACACTGAAGCTTTCTTT. It specifies CASSEQGGPNTEAFF.

This clone was detected a few times. This sequence joins TRBV19 and TRBJ1-3; a possible D gene is TRBD1 (6 bases). CDR1 LNHDA and CDR2 SQIVND come from the germline V gene (reference sequence). The germline V and J ends were trimmed by 8 bases and 4 bases, with 15 bases remaining between them. The CDR3 extends over 14 amino acids. The CDR3 spells CASSPGGAGNTIYF. CDR3 nucleotide sequence: TGTGCCAGTTCCCCCGGGGGGGCAGGAAACACCATATATTTT. The whole variable domain, remainder taken from reference TRBV19 and TRBJ1-3, is DGGITQSPKYLFRKEGQNVTLSCEQNLNHDAMYWYRQDPGQGLRLIYYSQIVNDFQKGDIAEGYSVSREKKESFPLTVTSAQKNPTAFYLCASSPGGAGNTIYFGEGSWLTVV.

The chain combines TRBV5-1 with TRBJ2-1; 12 bases are a match to TRBD2. CDR1 is SGHRS and CDR2 is YFSETQ in the germline V gene. CDR3 size: 15 residues. The V gene end was trimmed by 0 bases and the J gene end by 9 bases; junction bases not matched to a gene: 4. CDR3 amino acids: CASSLGLAGESEQFF. In DNA, the CDR3 is TGCGCCAGCAGCTTGGGACTAGCGGGAGAGTCTGAGCAGTTCTTC.

The V call is TRBV30, the J call TRBJ2-3; D may be TRBD2 (6 bases). This CDR3 is built from 12 residues. Trimming removed 3 bases from V and 4 bases from J, with 8 bases in between. The germline V gene encodes CDR1 GTSNPN and CDR2 SVGIG (reference sequence). The CDR3 bases are TGTGCCTGGAGAGCTAGCGCAGATACGCAGTATTTT. This encodes CAWRASADTQYF.

V is TRBV27 and J is TRBJ2-5, with D possibly being TRBD1 (5 bases). The DNA end is a closer match to TRBJ2-7, so the J assignment may be wrong. There are 12 residues in the CDR3. CDR1 is MNHEY and CDR2 is SMNVEV in the germline V gene (reference sequence). The CDR3 sequence is CASRTESYEQYF. In DNA, the CDR3 is TGTGCCAGCAGGACAGAATCCTACGAGCAGTACTTC.

This rearrangement joins TRBV1 to TRBJ2-5; the table's D gene call, TRBD2, was not cross checked with the DNA. TRBV1 represents a pseudogene. The CDR3 consists of 14 residues. The CDR3 sequence is CTSSRLVEQETQYF. The CDR3 coding sequence is TGCACCAGCAGCCGACTAGTGGAGCAAGAGACCCAGTACTTC.

The chain recombines TRBV29-1 with TRBJ1-5; perhaps TRBD1 as D (5 bases). Germline V lookup: CDR1 SQVTM, CDR2 ANQGSEA. CDR3 length: 13 residues. V shed 7 bases and J shed 3 bases, with 13 bases lying between them. The CDR3 nucleotides read TGCAGCGCCCAGGGAGGCGCCAATCAGCCCCAGCATTTT. This gives the protein CSAQGGANQPQHF.

The chain has TRBV11-2 and TRBJ2-7; 9 bases line up with TRBD2. CDR1 SGHAT and CDR2 FQNNGV come from the germline V gene. V trimming: 1 base; J trimming: 6 bases; junction bases outside the gene matches: 4. The CDR3 consists of 14 residues. The CDR3, as DNA: TGTGCCAGCAGCTTAGGGCTAGCGGGGCGCGAGCAGTACTTC. This translates into CASSLGLAGREQYF.

This clone showed up just a few times. The rearrangement joins TRBV4-2 to TRBJ1-1; 9 positions match TRBD1. V trimming: 6 bases; J trimming: 4 bases; junction bases outside the gene matches: 12. This CDR3 spans 16 amino acids. CDR1 and CDR2 (germline): LGHNA, YNFKEQ. The chain's CDR3 is CASSNTGGAYGTEAFF. CDR3 coding DNA: TGTGCCAGCAGTAACACAGGGGGCGCGTACGGCACTGAAGCTTTCTTT.

J is TRBJ2-1 and V is TRBV7-9, with D perhaps TRBD2 (6 bases). Trimming took off 3 bases at V and 4 bases at J, with 19 bases between the two ends. The V gene's germline CDR1 is SEHNR and CDR2 FQNEAQ (reference sequence). The CDR3 is 17 amino acids. CDR3 loop: CASSLGVREPQYNEQFF. CDR3 sequence (DNA): TGTGCCAGCAGCTTGGGAGTTCGGGAGCCCCAATACAATGAGCAGTTCTTC.

This rearrangement joins TRBV6-1 to TRBJ2-3; the match to TRBD2 covers 9 bases. V was clipped by 6 bases and J by 3 bases; unmatched bases: 4. Germline-derived CDR1 and CDR2 are MNHNS and SASEGT. The CDR3 length is 14 residues. CDR3 sequence: CASSPTSGTDTQYF. Here the CDR3 DNA reads TGTGCCAGCAGCCCTACTAGCGGGACAGATACGCAGTATTTT.